The clone carrying this TCR beta chain was observed a handful of times. The record originates from a study of blood T cell repertoires in COVID-19. Generated by immunoSEQ multiplex PCR, the TCRdb table keeps only in-frame clones and is missing some. The sample yields some 130,000 clones, about 90% seen once. The ends were cut back, 5 bases at V and 0 bases at J, with 13 bases in the middle. The CDR3 sequence is 15 residues long. Germline-derived CDR1 and CDR2 are LGHNA and YNFKEQ. This chain uses TRBV4-2 with TRBJ1-1, with D possibly matching TRBD1 (6 bases). The origin of this receptor is a woman in her 50s who had recovered from COVID-19. The source material was peripheral blood. CDR3: CASSYSGQMNTEAFF. The CDR3 coding sequence is TGTGCCAGCAGCTACTCCGGACAGATGAACACTGAAGCTTTCTTT.